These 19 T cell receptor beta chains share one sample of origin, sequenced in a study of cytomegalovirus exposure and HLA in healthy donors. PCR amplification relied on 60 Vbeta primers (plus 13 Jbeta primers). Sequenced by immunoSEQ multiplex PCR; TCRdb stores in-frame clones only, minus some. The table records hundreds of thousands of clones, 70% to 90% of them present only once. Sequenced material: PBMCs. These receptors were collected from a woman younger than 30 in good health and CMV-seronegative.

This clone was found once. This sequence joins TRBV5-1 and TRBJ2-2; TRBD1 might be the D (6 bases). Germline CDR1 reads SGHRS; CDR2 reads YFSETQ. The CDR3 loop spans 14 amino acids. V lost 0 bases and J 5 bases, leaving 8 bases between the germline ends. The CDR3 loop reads CASSLGRGTGELFF. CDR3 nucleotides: TGCGCCAGCAGCTTGGGAAGGGGGACCGGGGAGCTGTTTTTT.

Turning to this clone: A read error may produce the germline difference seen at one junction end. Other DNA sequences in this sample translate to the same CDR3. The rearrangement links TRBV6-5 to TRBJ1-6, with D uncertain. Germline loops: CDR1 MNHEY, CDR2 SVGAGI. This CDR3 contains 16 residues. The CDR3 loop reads CASSYGLGAINSPLHF. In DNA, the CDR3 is TGTGCCAGCAGTTACGGACTAGGAGCAATTAATTCCCCCCTCCACTTT.

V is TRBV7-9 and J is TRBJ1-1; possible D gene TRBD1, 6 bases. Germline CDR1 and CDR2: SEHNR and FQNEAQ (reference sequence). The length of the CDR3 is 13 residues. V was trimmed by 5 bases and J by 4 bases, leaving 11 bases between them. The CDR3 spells CASSVTGFTEAFF. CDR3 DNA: TGTGCCAGCAGCGTTACAGGGTTCACTGAAGCTTTCTTT.

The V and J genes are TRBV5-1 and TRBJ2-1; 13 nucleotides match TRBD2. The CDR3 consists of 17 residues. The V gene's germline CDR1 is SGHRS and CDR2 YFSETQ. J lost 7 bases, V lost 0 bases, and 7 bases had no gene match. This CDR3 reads CASSLERLAGGLNEQFF. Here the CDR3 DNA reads TGCGCCAGCAGCTTGGAGAGACTAGCGGGGGGTCTTAATGAGCAGTTCTTC.

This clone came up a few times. CDR3 sequence (DNA): TGTGCCAGCTCACCTCCCCAGGGTAGCGAGCAGTACTTC. This translates into CASSPPQGSEQYF. The V and J genes are TRBV18 and TRBJ2-7; D possibly corresponds to TRBD1 (5 bases). Trimming removed 3 bases at V and 6 bases at J, with 12 bases between. CDR3 length: 13 residues. Germline CDR1 KGHSH, CDR2 LQKENI. Complete variable domain (other parts from reference TRBV18 and TRBJ2-7): NAGVMQNPRHLVRRRGQEARLRCSPMKGHSHVYWYRQLPEEGLKFMVYLQKENIIDESGMPKERFSAEFPKEGPSILRIQQVVRGDSAAYFCASSPPQGSEQYFGPGTRLTVT.

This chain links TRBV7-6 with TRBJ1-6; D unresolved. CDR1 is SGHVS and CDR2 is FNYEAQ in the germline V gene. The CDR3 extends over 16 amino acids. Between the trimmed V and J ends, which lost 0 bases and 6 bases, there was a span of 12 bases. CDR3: CASSLAITAGNSPLHF. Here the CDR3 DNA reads TGTGCCAGCAGCTTAGCGATAACCGCCGGTAATTCACCCCTCCACTTT.

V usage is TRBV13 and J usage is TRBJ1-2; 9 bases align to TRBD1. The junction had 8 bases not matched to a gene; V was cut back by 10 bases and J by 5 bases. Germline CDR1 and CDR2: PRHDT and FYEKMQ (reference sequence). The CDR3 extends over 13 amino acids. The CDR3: CATPDRGGYGYTF. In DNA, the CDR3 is TGTGCCACGCCGGACAGGGGCGGGTATGGCTACACCTTC.

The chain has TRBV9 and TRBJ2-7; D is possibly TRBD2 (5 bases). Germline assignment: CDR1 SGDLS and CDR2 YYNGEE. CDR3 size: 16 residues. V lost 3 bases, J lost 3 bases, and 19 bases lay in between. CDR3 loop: CASSAFAGEGGYEQYF. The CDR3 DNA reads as TGTGCCAGCAGCGCCTTCGCCGGGGAAGGAGGCTACGAGCAGTACTTC.

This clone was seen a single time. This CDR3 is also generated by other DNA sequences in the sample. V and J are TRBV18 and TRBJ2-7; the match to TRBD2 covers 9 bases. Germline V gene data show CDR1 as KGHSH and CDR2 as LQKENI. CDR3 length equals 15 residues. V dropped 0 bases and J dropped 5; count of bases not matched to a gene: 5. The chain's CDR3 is CASSPPGLARNEQYF. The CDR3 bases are TGTGCCAGCTCACCACCGGGACTAGCCAGGAACGAGCAGTACTTC.

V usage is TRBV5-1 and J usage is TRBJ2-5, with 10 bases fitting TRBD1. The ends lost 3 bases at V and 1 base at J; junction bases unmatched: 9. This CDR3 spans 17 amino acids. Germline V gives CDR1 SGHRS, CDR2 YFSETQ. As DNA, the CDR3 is TGCGCCAGCAGCTCCAGGGACAGGGGAGGATTCCAAGAGACCCAGTACTTC. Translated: CASSSRDRGGFQETQYF.

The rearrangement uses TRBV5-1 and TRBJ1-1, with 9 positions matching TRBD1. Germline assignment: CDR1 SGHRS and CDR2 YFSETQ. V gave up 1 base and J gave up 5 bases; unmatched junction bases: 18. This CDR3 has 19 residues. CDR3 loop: CASSLLTGTGTRGGTEAFF. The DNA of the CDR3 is TGCGCCAGCAGCTTGCTTACCGGGACAGGGACCCGAGGAGGAACTGAAGCTTTCTTT.

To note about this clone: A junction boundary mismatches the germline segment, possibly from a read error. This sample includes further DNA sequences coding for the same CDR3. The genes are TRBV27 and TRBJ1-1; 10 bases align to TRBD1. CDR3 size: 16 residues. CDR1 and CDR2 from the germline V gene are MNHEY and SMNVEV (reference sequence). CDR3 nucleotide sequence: TGTGCCAGCAGCAAAGACAGGGGGCTATCGAACACTGAAGCCTTCTTT. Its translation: CASSKDRGLSNTEAFF.

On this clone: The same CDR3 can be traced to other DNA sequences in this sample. The CDR3 coding sequence is TGTGCCAGCAGTGAACAGAGCAATCAGCCCCAGCATTTT. It specifies CASSEQSNQPQHF. The chain couples TRBV6-1 to TRBJ1-5; D call uncertain. CDR1 MNHNS and CDR2 SASEGT come from the germline V gene. The CDR3 extends over 13 amino acids. V lost 2 bases and J 1 base, leaving 3 bases between the germline ends.

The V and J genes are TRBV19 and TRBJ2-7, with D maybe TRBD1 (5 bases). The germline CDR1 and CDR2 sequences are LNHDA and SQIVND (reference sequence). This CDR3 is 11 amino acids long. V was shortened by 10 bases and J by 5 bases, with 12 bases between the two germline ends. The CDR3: CATGSSDEQYF. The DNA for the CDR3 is TGTGCCACAGGGTCGTCAGACGAGCAGTACTTC.

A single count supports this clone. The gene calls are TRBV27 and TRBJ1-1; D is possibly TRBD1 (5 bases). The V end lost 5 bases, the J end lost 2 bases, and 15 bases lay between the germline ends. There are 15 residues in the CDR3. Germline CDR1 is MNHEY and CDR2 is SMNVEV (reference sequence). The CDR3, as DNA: TGTGCCAGCAGTCCAATCCCGGGGGTCAACACTGAAGCTTTCTTT. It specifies CASSPIPGVNTEAFF.

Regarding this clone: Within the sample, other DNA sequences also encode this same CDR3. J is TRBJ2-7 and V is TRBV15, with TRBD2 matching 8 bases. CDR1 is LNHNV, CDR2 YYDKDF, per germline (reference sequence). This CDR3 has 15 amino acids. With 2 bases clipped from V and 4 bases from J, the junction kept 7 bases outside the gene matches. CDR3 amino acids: CATSRSGGSSYEQYF. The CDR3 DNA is TGTGCCACCAGCAGAAGCGGGGGAAGTAGTTACGAGCAGTACTTC.

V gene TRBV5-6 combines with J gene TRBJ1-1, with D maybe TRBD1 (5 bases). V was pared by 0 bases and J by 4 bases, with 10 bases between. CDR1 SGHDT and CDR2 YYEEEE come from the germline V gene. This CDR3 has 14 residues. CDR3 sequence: CASSLGLRGTEAFF. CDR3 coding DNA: TGTGCCAGCAGCTTGGGGCTAAGGGGCACTGAAGCTTTCTTT. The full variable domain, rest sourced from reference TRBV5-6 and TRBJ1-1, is DAGVTQSPTHLIKTRGQQVTLRCSPKSGHDTVSWYQQALGQGPQFIFQYYEEEERQRGNFPDRFSGHQFPNYSSELNVNALLLGDSALYLCASSLGLRGTEAFFGQGTRLTVV.

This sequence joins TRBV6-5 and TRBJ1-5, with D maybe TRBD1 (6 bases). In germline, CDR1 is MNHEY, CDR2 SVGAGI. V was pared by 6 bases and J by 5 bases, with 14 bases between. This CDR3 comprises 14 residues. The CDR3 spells CASSADGGHQPQHF. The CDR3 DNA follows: TGTGCCAGCAGCGCGGACGGGGGGCATCAGCCCCAGCATTTT.

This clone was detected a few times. The CDR3, as DNA: TGTGCCAGCAGGGAAACCCTAGCGGGTGAGCAGTACTTC. This sequence encodes CASRETLAGEQYF. The chain uses TRBV6-6 and TRBJ2-7; 8 nucleotides match TRBD2. Trimming cost V 6 bases and J 7 bases; bases outside gene matches: 8. CDR3 length equals 13 residues. Germline loops: CDR1 MNHNY, CDR2 SVGAGI (reference sequence).